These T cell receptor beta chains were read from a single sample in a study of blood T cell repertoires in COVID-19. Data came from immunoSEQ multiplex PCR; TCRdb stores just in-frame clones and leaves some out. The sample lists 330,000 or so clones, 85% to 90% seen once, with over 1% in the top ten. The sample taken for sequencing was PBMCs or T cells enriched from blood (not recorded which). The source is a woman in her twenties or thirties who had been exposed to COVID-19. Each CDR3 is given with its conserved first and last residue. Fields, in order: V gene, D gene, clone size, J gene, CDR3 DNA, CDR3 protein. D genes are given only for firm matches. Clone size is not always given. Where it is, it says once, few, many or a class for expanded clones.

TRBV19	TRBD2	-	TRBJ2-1	TGTGCCAGTAGGAATCGGGGAGGGCCCCATGAGCAGTTCTTC	CASRNRGGPHEQFF
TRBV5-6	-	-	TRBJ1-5	TGTGCCAGCAGCTACAGGGTTGATAGCAATCAGCCCCAGCATTTT	CASSYRVDSNQPQHF
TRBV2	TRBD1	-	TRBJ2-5	TGTGCCAGCAGTGTAGACAGGGGGTGGCAAGAGACCCAGTACTTC	CASSVDRGWQETQYF
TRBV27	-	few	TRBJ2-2	TGTGCCAGCAGGCAGGGGGGCACCGGGGAGCTGTTTTTT	CASRQGGTGELFF
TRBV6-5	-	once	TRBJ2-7	TGTGCCAGCACCCCTCGGGAGTGGGCCCGCGAGCAGTACTTC	CASTPREWAREQYF
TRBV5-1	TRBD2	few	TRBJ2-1	TGCGCCAGCAGCTTGGACCCCCTAGCGGGAGTAATGGTTGAGCAGTTCTTC	CASSLDPLAGVMVEQFF
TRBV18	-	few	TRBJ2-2	TGTGCCAGCTCATTTCAGCGGGCGACAAACACCGGGGAGCTGTTTTTT	CASSFQRATNTGELFF
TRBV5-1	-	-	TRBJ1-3	TGCGCCAGCAGCTTACGGGGTGACTCTGGAAACACCATATATTTT	CASSLRGDSGNTIYF
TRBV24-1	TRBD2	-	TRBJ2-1	TGTGCCACCAGTGATTTTACTAGCGGGAGCTCCTACAATGAGCAGTTCTTC	CATSDFTSGSSYNEQFF
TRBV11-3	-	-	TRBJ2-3	TGTGCCAGCAGCTTCGGGGTAGATACGCAGTATTTT	CASSFGVDTQYF
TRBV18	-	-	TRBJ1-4	TGTGCCAGCTCACCCTACAGCCAACGTAATGAAAAACTGTTTTTT	CASSPYSQRNEKLFF
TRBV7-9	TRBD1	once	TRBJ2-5	TGTGCCAGCAGCTTAGTGGCGTGGACAGGGGGTGAAGAAGAGACCCAGTACTTC	CASSLVAWTGGEEETQYF
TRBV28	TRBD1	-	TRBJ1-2	TGTGCCAGCAGTTTAGGGACAGGGGGGAACTATGGCTACACCTTC	CASSLGTGGNYGYTF
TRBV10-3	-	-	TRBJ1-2	TGTGCCATAGGGCAGGTGGGGGCGGACTATGGCTACACCTTC	CAIGQVGADYGYTF
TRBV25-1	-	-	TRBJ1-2	TGTGCCATTTATAACTATGGCTACACCTTC	CAIYNYGYTF
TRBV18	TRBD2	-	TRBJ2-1	TGTGCCAGCTCACCGCCACCTGGGACTAGCGGGAATAGCTACAATGAGCAGTTCTTC	CASSPPPGTSGNSYNEQFF
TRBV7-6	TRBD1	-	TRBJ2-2	TGTGCCAGCAGCATACGGACAGGGGCTACCGGGGAGCTGTTTTTT	CASSIRTGATGELFF
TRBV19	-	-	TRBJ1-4	TGTGCCAGTAGGGACGGGGGTGCAACTAATGAAAAACTGTTTTTT	CASRDGGATNEKLFF
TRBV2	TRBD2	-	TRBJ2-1	TGTGCCAGCAGTCGGCTAGCGGGTGTAGAGCAGTTCTTC	CASSRLAGVEQFF
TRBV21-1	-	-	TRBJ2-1	TGTGCCAGCAGCAAGAAGGCTAGCGGGCTCACATACAATGAGCAGTTCTTC	CASSKKASGLTYNEQFF
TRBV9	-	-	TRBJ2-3	TGTGCCAGCAGTTCTGAAGCGGGCTTGGGAGATACGCAGTATTTT	CASSSEAGLGDTQYF
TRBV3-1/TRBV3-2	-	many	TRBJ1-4	TGTGCCAGCAGCCAAGTAATAAAGACAACTTTCAGTTGGGGCGGAAATGAAAAACTGTTTTTT	CASSQVIKTTFSWGGNEKLFF
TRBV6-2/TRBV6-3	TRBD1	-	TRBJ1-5	TGTGCCAGCAGTTACCTGCGGACAGGGCCGCTCAATCAGCCCCAGCATTTT	CASSYLRTGPLNQPQHF
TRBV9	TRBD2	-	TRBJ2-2	TGTGCCAGCAGCAGCACTTCAGGGTTGAGGACTAGCGGGACTCCTTTCGGGGAGCTGTTTTTT	CASSSTSGLRTSGTPFGELFF
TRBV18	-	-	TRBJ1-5	TGTGCCAGCTCACCATCCGGCGGAAGAAATCAGCCCCAGCATTTT	CASSPSGGRNQPQHF
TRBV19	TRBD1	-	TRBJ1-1	TGTGCCAGTAGCGGACAGGGGGCGGAGGACACTGAAGCTTTCTTT	CASSGQGAEDTEAFF